One T cell receptor (beta chain) is described in this entry. Authors' data handling: Estimates of nucleated cell counts were drawn from the amplification of reference gene primers. Profiled with immunoSEQ multiplex PCR; TCRdb holds only in-frame clones, not every one. V and J calls and clone size come straight from that table; D and trimming were deduced from the DNA. This sample has roughly 250,000 clones, with around 85% found just once. The germline V gene has CDR1 LNHDA and CDR2 SQIVND (reference sequence). This CDR3 is built from 15 residues. V shed 6 bases, J shed 0 bases, and the junction held 4 bases outside the gene matches. The data were taken from a study of blood T cell repertoires in COVID-19. Study as a whole: Specimens from acute and convalescent COVID-19 originated in the United States, Italy and Spain.

The TCR originated in a woman aged 40-49 years with active or convalescent COVID-19. This rearrangement joins TRBV19 to TRBJ2-2; 7 bases map to TRBD1. Sample: peripheral blood. CDR3 in DNA: TGTGCCAGTAGGAGGGACAGATCGAACACCGGGGAGCTGTTTTTT. This sequence encodes CASRRDRSNTGELFF.